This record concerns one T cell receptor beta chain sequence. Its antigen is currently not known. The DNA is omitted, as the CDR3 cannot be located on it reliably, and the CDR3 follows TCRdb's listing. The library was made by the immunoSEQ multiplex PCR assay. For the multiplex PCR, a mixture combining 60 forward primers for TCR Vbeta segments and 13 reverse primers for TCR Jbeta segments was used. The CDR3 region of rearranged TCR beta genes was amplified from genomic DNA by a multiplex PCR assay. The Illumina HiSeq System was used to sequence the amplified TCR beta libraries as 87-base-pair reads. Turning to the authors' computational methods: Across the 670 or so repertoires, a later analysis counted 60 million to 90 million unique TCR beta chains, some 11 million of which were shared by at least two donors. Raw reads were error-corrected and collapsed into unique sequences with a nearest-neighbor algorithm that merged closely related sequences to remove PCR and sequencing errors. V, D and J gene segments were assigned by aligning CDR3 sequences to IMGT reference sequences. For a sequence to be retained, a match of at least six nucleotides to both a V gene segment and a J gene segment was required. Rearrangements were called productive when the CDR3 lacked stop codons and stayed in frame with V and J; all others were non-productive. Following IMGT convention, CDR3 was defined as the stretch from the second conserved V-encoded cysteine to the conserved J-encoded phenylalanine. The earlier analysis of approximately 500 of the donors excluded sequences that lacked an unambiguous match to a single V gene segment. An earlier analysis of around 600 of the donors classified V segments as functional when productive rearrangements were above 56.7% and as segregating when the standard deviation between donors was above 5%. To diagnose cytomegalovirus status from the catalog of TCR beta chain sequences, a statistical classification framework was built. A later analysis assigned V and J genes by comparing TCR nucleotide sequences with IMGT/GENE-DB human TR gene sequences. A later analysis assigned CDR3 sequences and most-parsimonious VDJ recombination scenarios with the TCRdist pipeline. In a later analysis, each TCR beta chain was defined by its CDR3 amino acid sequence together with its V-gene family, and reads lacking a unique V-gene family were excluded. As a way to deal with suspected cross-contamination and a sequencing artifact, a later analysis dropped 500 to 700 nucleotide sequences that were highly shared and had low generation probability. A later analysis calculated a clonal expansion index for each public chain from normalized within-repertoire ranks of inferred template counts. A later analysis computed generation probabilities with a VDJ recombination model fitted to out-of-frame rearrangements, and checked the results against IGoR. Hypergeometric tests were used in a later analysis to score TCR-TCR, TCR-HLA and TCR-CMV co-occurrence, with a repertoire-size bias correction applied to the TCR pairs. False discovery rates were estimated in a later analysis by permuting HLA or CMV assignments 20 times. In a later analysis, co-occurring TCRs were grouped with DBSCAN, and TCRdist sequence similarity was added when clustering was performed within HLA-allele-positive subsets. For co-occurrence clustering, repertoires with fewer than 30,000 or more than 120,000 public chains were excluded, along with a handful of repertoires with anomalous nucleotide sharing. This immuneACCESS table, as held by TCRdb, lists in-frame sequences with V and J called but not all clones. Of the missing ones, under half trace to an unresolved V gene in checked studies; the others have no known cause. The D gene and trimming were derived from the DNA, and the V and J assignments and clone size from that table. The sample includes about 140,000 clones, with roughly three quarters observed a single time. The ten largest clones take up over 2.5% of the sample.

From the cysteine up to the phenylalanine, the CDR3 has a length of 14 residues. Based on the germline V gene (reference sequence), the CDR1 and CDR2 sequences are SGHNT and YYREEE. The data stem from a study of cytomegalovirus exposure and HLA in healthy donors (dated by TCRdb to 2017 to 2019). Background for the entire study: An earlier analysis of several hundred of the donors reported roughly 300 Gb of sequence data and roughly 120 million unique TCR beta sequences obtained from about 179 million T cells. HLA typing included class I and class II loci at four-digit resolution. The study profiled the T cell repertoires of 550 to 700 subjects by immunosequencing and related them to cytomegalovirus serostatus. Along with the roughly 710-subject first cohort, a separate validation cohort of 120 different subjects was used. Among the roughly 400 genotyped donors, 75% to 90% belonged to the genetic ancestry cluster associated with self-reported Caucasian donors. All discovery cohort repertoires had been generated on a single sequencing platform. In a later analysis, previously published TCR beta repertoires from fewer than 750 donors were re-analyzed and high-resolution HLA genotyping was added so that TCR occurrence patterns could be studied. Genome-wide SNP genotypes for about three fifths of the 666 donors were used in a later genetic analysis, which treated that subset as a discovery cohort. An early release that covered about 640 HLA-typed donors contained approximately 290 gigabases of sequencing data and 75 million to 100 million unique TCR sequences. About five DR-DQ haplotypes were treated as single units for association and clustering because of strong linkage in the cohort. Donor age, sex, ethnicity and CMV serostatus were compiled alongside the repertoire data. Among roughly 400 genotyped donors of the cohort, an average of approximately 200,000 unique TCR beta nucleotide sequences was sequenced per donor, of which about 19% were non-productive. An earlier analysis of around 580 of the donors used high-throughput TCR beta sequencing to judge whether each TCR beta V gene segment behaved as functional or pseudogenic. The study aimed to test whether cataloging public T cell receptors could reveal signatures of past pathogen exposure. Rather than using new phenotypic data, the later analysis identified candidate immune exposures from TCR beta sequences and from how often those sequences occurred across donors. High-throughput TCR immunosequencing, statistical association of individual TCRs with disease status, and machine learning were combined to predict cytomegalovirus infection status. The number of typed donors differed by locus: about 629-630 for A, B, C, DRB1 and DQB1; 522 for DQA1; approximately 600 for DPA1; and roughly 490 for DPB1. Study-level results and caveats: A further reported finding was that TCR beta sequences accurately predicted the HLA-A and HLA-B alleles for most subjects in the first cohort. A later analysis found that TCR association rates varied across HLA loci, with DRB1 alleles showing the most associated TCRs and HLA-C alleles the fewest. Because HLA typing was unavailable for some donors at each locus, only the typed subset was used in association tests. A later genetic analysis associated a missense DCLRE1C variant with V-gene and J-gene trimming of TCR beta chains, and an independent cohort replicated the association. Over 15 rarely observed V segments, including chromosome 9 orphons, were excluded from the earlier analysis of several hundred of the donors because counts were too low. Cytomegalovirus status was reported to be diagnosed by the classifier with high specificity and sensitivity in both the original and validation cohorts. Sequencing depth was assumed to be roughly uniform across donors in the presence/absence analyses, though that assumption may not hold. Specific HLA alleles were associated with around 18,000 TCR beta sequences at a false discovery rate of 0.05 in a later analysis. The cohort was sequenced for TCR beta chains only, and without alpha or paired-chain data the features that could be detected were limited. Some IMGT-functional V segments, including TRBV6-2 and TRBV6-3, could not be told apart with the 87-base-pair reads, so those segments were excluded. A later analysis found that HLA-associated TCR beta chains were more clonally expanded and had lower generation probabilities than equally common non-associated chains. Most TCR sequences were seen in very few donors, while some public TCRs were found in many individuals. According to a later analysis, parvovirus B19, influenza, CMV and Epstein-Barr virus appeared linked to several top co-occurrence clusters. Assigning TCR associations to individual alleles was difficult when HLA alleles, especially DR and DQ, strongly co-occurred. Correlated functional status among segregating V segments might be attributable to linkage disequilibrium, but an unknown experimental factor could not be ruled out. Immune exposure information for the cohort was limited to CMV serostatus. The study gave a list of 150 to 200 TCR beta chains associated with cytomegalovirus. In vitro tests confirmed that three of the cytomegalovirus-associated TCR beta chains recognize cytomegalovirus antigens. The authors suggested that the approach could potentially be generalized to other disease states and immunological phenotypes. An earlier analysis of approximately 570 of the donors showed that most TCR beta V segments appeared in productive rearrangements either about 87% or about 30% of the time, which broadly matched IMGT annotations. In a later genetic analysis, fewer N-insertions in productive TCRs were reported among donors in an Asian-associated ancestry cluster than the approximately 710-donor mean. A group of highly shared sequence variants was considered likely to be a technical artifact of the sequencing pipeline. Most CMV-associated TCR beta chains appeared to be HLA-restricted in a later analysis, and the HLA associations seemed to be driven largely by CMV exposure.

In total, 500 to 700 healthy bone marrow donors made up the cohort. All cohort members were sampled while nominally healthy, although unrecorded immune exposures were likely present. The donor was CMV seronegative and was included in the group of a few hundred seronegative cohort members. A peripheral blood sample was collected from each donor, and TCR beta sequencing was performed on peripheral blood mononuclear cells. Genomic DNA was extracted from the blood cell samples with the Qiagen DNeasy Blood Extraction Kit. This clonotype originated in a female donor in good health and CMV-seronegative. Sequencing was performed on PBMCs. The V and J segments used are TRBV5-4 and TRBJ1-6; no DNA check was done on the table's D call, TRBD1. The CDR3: CASSFGQGNSPLPF.